The present entry profiles one TCR beta chain with its context. What antigen it recognizes has not been identified. Per-nucleotide qualities are absent, and no much larger clonotype sits a single base away. These data come from a study of blood T cell repertoires in COVID-19 (dated by TCRdb to 2020 to 2021). In terms of the full investigation: The collaborator samples originated in the United States, Italy and Spain and spanned the acute and convalescent phases of COVID-19. Sample metadata almost always included a de-identified subject ID, COVID-19 status, age in years and sex. Samples were obtained from the ongoing ImmuneRACE study (first 160 participants) and from about 1,300 subjects provided by 6 global collaborators. Where HLA class I and class II types were available, the types were taken from metadata supplied by the sample provider, not from assay-based typing. Deeply sampled blood TCRbeta repertoires from subjects exposed to, actively infected with, or recovered from COVID-19 were included in the dataset. The repertoires were released in a freely available public database meant as a resource for research on the immune response to SARS-CoV-2. The material from the prospective study consisted of cDNA or gDNA derived from T cells, B-cell-depleted T cells, or PBMCs.

TCRbeta CDR3 regions were amplified from genomic DNA using the immunoSEQ Assay, a bias-controlled multiplex PCR. Turning to the authors' computational methods: The number of nucleated cells in each sample was estimated from the amplification of reference gene primers within the assay. Sequence reads were collapsed and filtered to measure the absolute abundance of every unique TCRbeta CDR3 rearrangement. Productive Simpson clonality was computed per sample as the square root of Simpson's diversity index over productive rearrangements. TCRdb took this table from immuneACCESS and kept in-frame rearrangements with V and J called. Such tables lack part of the clones; where checked against another copy, unresolved V genes explain under half of the gap, and the rest is unexplained. The DNA gave D and trimming, while V, J and clone size come from that table. This sample is represented by about 150,000 clones; around four fifths of them were singletons. Roughly 2.9% of the sample goes to the ten largest clones.

From its cysteine to its phenylalanine, the CDR3 spans 16 amino acids. Only CDR3 DNA remains: 48 bases, in frame from the first base. CDR1 and CDR2, looked up from the germline V gene, are SGDLS and YYNGEE. The junction shows trimming of 3 bases on V and 2 bases on J, and the gene matches do not reach 5 bases of it. General study outcomes and caveats: Clinical and demographic metadata were provided uncurated, with the amount varying by source and participant.

Whole blood was collected in K2EDTA tubes by collaborating institutions according to the institutions' own protocols. Collaborator samples were shipped for TCRbeta analysis as frozen whole blood, isolated PBMCs, or DNA extracted from either sample type. The sequencing input was peripheral blood. The clonotype was recovered from a woman in her sixties with acute or convalescent COVID-19. The rearrangement joined TRBV9 to TRBJ1-6, with 7 bases matching TRBD1. The nucleotide sequence reads TGTGCCAGCAGCGCCCCAGGGGGGACCTATAATTCACCCCTCCACTTT. Translation gives CASSAPGGTYNSPLHF.